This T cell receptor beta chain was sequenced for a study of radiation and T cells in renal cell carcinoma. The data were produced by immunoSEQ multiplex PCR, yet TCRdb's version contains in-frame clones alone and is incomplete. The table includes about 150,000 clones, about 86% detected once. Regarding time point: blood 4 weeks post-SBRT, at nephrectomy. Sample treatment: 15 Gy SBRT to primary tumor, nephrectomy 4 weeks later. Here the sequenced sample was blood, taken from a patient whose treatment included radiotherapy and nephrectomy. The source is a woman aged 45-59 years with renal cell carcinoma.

CDR3 DNA sequence: TGTGCCAGCAGTCTCGACAGGCATGGCTACACCTTC. Protein: CASSLDRHGYTF. The V gene is TRBV6-5, the J gene TRBJ1-2, with a weak D call TRBD1 (6 bases). CDR1 is MNHEY and CDR2 is SVGAGI in the germline V gene. The CDR3 has 12 residues. Trimming took 5 bases from V and 6 from J, leaving 10 bases between them.